The 16 T cell receptor beta chains below come from one sample, sequenced in a study of T cells in Graves' hyperthyroidism and ophthalmopathy (dated by TCRdb to the late 2010s). Library preparation employed multiplex PCR. Sequencing instrument: Illumina HiSeq 2000. The TCR beta CDR3 regions were amplified from the RNA transcripts. A first-round RT-PCR of the TCR CDR3 used the HTBI primer set with the Qiagen OneStep RT-PCR kit. TCRdb reanalyzed the raw reads on its own, using fastp at Q25 for trimming and MiXCR for clone calling, and kept in-frame beta chains. Every entry covers one CDR3 protein and lists the most common genes and DNA from its rows. This sample is represented by around 600,000 distinct CDR3 sequences; 15% to 19% of them were singletons. Around 7.3% of the sample goes to the ten largest clones. Sequenced: blood. The source of these receptors is a woman under 40 with Graves' hyperthyroidism.

Regarding this clonotype: This may be a read error: a much more frequent sequence differs by one nucleotide. The chain has TRBV12-3 or TRBV12-4 and TRBJ2-1; 10 nucleotides align to TRBD2. This CDR3 is built from 16 residues. The CDR3 sequence: CAGSSRSSGRLNEQFF. CDR3 sequence (DNA): TGTGCCGGCAGTTCAAGGTCTAGCGGGAGACTAAATGAGCAGTTCTTC.

In this sample, this clonotype turned up many times. This chain uses TRBV18 with TRBJ1-4; D might be TRBD1 (5 bases). V lost 6 bases to trimming and J lost 5 bases, with 16 bases between them. Germline CDR1 and CDR2: KGHSH and LQKENI. The CDR3 loop spans 15 amino acids. CDR3 in DNA: TGTGCCAGCTCGCCCGCTCCGGGACGGAATGAAAAACTGTTTTTT. Amino acid sequence: CASSPAPGRNEKLFF.

This clonotype has just a few counts. The J gene is TRBJ1-5, the V gene TRBV10-3; 8 nucleotides match TRBD1. Germline CDR1 reads ENHRY; CDR2 reads SYGVKD. The CDR3 runs 15 residues. The J segment lost 3 bases and the V segment lost 3 bases, leaving 4 bases of the junction unmatched. CDR3 in amino acids: CAISETDRVNQPQHF. The CDR3 region has the DNA TGTGCCATCAGTGAAACGGACAGGGTCAATCAGCCCCAGCATTTT.

This clonotype was detected ten times or more. The rearrangement joins TRBV12-3 or TRBV12-4 to TRBJ2-3; 9 bases are shared with TRBD2. The CDR3 runs to 17 residues. With 0 bases clipped from V and 5 bases from J, the junction kept 9 bases outside the gene matches. In DNA form, the CDR3 reads TGTGCCAGCAGTTTAGCGGATAGCGGGAGAGTCCGAGATACGCAGTATTTT. It specifies CASSLADSGRVRDTQYF.

This clonotype was observed many times. The V gene is TRBV5-1, the J gene TRBJ1-2; D perhaps matches TRBD1 (5 bases). There are 16 residues in the CDR3. Trimming cost V 4 bases and J 4 bases, with 20 bases left between them. CDR1 and CDR2 (germline): SGHRS, YFSETQ. The DNA of the CDR3 is TGCGCCAGCAGCCCCGGGACCGCGTGGTCAGTCTATGGCTACACCTTC. Translating gives CASSPGTAWSVYGYTF.

The CDR3 reads CTSSLERLFYEQYF. CDR3 nucleotide sequence: TGTACCAGCAGCTTAGAGAGGCTTTTCTACGAGCAGTACTTC. The chain uses TRBV7-2 and TRBJ2-7; D gene ambiguous. Deletions cut 1 base from V and 3 bases from J, with 10 bases between. The CDR3 covers 14 residues. Germline V gene data show CDR1 as SGHTA and CDR2 as FQGNSA.

There are a few counts of this clonotype. The chain combines TRBV11-2 with TRBJ1-5; no reliable D call. The CDR3 sequence is 16 residues long. Germline V gene lookup returns CDR1 SGHAT and CDR2 FQNNGV. Trimming pared 1 base from V and 0 bases from J, leaving 10 bases between. CDR3 DNA sequence: TGTGCCAGCAGCTTAGGCCCGGTTGATAGCAATCAGCCCCAGCATTTT. Encoded protein: CASSLGPVDSNQPQHF.

This clonotype has ten or more counts. The chain uses TRBV7-9 and TRBJ2-1; 10 nucleotides align to TRBD1. Looked up from germline, CDR1 is SEHNR and CDR2 is FQNEAQ (reference sequence). The ends lost 1 base at V and 9 bases at J; junction bases unmatched: 6. This CDR3 contains 15 residues. CDR3: CASSLGQGAWGEQFF. CDR3 in DNA: TGTGCCAGCAGCTTAGGACAGGGGGCGTGGGGTGAGCAGTTCTTC.

The J gene is TRBJ2-3, the V gene TRBV7-6; 14 bases are a match to TRBD2. Germline lookup yields CDR1 SGHVS and CDR2 FNYEAQ. The junction had 5 bases not matched to a gene; V was cut back by 1 base and J by 5 bases. The CDR3 consists of 17 residues. CDR3 loop: CASSLGLAGGPEDTQYF. CDR3 coding DNA: TGTGCCAGCAGCTTAGGACTAGCGGGAGGGCCTGAAGATACGCAGTATTTT.

The V call is TRBV4-2, the J call TRBJ2-2; perhaps TRBD1 as D (5 bases). Germline loops: CDR1 LGHNA, CDR2 YNFKEQ. V was cut by 1 base and J by 0 bases, with 6 bases left in between. The CDR3 is 15 residues long. CDR3: CASSQGTPNTGELFF. CDR3 DNA sequence: TGTGCCAGCAGCCAAGGGACACCGAACACCGGGGAGCTGTTTTTT.

This clonotype appeared a few times. V usage is TRBV19 and J usage is TRBJ2-1; 8 nucleotides agree with TRBD2. CDR3 length: 15 amino acids. The V gene end was trimmed by 0 bases and the J gene end by 7 bases; junction bases not matched to a gene: 5. Germline CDR1 is LNHDA and CDR2 is SQIVND (reference sequence). CDR3 coding DNA: TGTGCCAGTAGTATAGAGAGCGGGAGAGTTAATGAGCAGTTCTTC. Protein sequence: CASSIESGRVNEQFF.

The V call is TRBV6-1, the J call TRBJ2-2; the match to TRBD1 covers 11 bases. The CDR3 spans 16 residues. Germline CDR1 MNHNS, CDR2 SASEGT. After removal of 5 bases from V and 1 base from J, the junction contained 3 bases not matched to a gene. In DNA form, the CDR3 reads TGTGCCAGCAGTTCGGACAGGGGGCTGAACACCGGGGAGCTGTTTTTT. Protein product: CASSSDRGLNTGELFF.

About this clonotype: This clone may be a read error of a much larger clone one base away. This chain joins TRBV7-2 and TRBJ2-7, with a weak D call TRBD2 (6 bases). V gave up 5 bases and J gave up 6 bases, with 17 bases separating them. This CDR3 is 14 amino acids long. CDR1 SGHTA and CDR2 FQGNSA come from the germline V gene. CDR3 DNA: TGTGCCAGCAGCAAGAAGGGACTTATCTGCGAGCAGTACTTC. As protein: CASSKKGLICEQYF.

This clonotype came up many times. The rearrangement uses TRBV12-3 or TRBV12-4 and TRBJ1-5; possibly TRBD1 for D (6 bases). The V end lost 5 bases, the J end lost 6 bases, and 17 bases lay between the germline ends. The CDR3 runs to 15 residues. The CDR3 reads CASSPDQGWGQPQHF. The CDR3 DNA reads as TGTGCCAGCAGTCCCGATCAGGGGTGGGGTCAGCCCCAGCATTTT.

This clonotype was found a few times. The rearrangement links TRBV5-1 to TRBJ2-7, with D perhaps matching TRBD1 (6 bases). This CDR3 contains 16 residues. The V gene lost 2 bases and the J gene lost 3 bases, with 18 bases spanning the gap. CDR1 is SGHRS and CDR2 is YFSETQ in the germline V gene. The CDR3, as DNA: TGCGCCAGCAGCTTATTTCTGGGACAAACAAGCTACGAGCAGTACTTC. As protein: CASSLFLGQTSYEQYF. Using reference TRBV5-1 and TRBJ2-7 for the parts outside the CDR3, the full variable domain is KAGVTQTPRYLIKTRGQQVTLSCSPISGHRSVSWYQQTPGQGLQFLFEYFSETQRNKGNFPGRFSGRQFSNSRSEMNVSTLELGDSALYLCASSLFLGQTSYEQYFGPGTRLTVT.

This clonotype was observed a few times. The rearrangement uses TRBV9 and TRBJ2-3, with 14 bases aligning to TRBD2. CDR3 length: 17 residues. Germline values: CDR1 SGDLS, CDR2 YYNGEE. The trim removed 0 bases at V and 4 bases at J, leaving 4 bases unmatched. This CDR3 reads CASSVGTSGRHADTQYF. The CDR3 nucleotides read TGTGCCAGCAGCGTAGGGACTAGCGGGAGGCACGCAGATACGCAGTATTTT.